A single T cell receptor (beta chain) is shown here with its context. Trimming cost V 6 bases and J 5 bases; bases outside gene matches: 11. CDR3 length equals 16 residues. Germline V gene data show CDR1 as KGHSH and CDR2 as LQKENI. The sample comes from a study of cytomegalovirus exposure and HLA in healthy donors. Primers: 60 Vbeta forward and 13 Jbeta reverse. Profiling relied on immunoSEQ multiplex PCR, and the TCRdb table lists in-frame clones only, not all of them. The table for this sample gives 150,000 to 200,000 clones. V usage is TRBV18 and J usage is TRBJ2-1, with 9 bases lining up with TRBD2. The TCR was taken from a woman aged 60-75 years in good health and CMV-seronegative. Source material: PBMCs. CDR3 DNA: TGTGCCAGCTCCCCTCGGCTAGCGGGGTTGGACAATGAGCAGTTCTTC. This sequence encodes CASSPRLAGLDNEQFF. The full variable domain, rest sourced from reference TRBV18 and TRBJ2-1, is NAGVMQNPRHLVRRRGQEARLRCSPMKGHSHVYWYRQLPEEGLKFMVYLQKENIIDESGMPKERFSAEFPKEGPSILRIQQVVRGDSAAYFCASSPRLAGLDNEQFFGPGTRLTVL.